What follows describes a single T cell receptor beta chain. Its target antigen remains unknown. Base qualities are missing; no much larger clone stands one base away. This record belongs to a study of cytomegalovirus exposure and HLA in healthy donors (TCRdb year 2017). About the study as a whole: According to an earlier analysis of several hundred of the donors, about 190 million T cells yielded 117 million unique TCR beta sequences and approximately 300 Gb of sequence data. The genetic ancestry cluster associated with self-reported Caucasian donors included approximately 85% of the roughly 390 genotyped donors. The aim of the study was to test whether cataloging public T cell receptors could identify signatures of past pathogen exposure. The later analysis used no new phenotypic data to find candidate immune exposures, relying instead on TCR beta sequences and their occurrence across donors. HLA typing covered class I and class II loci at four-digit resolution. A separate validation cohort of some 130 different subjects was used in addition to the 666-subject first cohort. A later genetic analysis used genome-wide SNP genotypes for about three fifths of the 666 donors, treating that subset as a discovery cohort. Four to six DR-DQ haplotypes were handled as single units for association and clustering, since linkage in the cohort was strong. In an earlier analysis of 500 to 650 of the donors, high-throughput TCR beta sequencing was used to judge whether each TCR beta V gene segment behaved as functional or pseudogenic. In a later analysis, previously published TCR beta repertoires from about 640 donors were re-analyzed and high-resolution HLA genotyping was added so that TCR occurrence patterns could be studied. All discovery cohort repertoires had been generated on a single sequencing platform. Among 300 to 500 genotyped donors of the cohort, an average of around 250,000 unique TCR beta nucleotide sequences was sequenced per donor, of which about 19% were non-productive. Approximately 300 gigabases of sequencing data and approximately 93 million unique TCR sequences were included in an early release covering roughly 700 HLA-typed donors. High-throughput TCR immunosequencing, statistical association of individual TCRs with disease status, and machine learning were combined to predict cytomegalovirus infection status. The number of typed donors differed by locus: about 620-640 for A, B, C, DRB1 and DQB1; 522 for DQA1; fewer than 610 for DPA1; and some 470 for DPB1. Using immunosequencing, the study profiled T cell repertoires from fewer than 700 subjects and related those repertoires to cytomegalovirus serostatus. Donor age, sex, ethnicity and CMV serostatus were compiled alongside the repertoire data. The full study reports these points: Presence/absence analyses assumed roughly uniform sequencing depth across donors, an assumption that may not hold. The study listed over 150 TCR beta chains as associated with cytomegalovirus. According to a later analysis, TCR association rates differed among HLA loci, with DRB1 alleles showing the most associated TCRs and HLA-C alleles showing the fewest. According to a later analysis, parvovirus B19, influenza, CMV and Epstein-Barr virus appeared linked to several top co-occurrence clusters. Most CMV-associated TCR beta chains appeared to be HLA-restricted in a later analysis, and the HLA associations seemed to be driven largely by CMV exposure. Broadly in line with IMGT annotations, most TCR beta V segments showed up in productive rearrangements about 87% or about 30% of the time in an earlier analysis of approximately 600 of the donors. In a later genetic analysis, fewer N-insertions in productive TCRs were reported among donors in an Asian-associated ancestry cluster than the roughly 640-donor mean. The classifier was reported to diagnose cytomegalovirus status with high specificity and sensitivity in both the original cohort and the validation cohort. When HLA alleles, especially DR and DQ, strongly co-occurred, attributing TCR associations to individual alleles was difficult. A further reported finding was that TCR beta sequences accurately predicted the HLA-A and HLA-B alleles for most subjects in the first cohort. In a later analysis, HLA-associated TCR beta chains were found to be more clonally expanded and to have lower generation probabilities than equally common non-associated chains. Most TCR sequences were seen in very few donors, while some public TCRs were found in many individuals. According to the authors, the approach could potentially be generalized to other disease states and immunological phenotypes. Correlated functional status among segregating V segments might be attributable to linkage disequilibrium, but an unknown experimental factor could not be ruled out. Because HLA typing was unavailable for some donors at each locus, only the typed subset was used in association tests. A later genetic analysis associated a missense DCLRE1C variant with V-gene and J-gene trimming of TCR beta chains, and an independent cohort replicated the association. The only immune exposure information available for the cohort was CMV serostatus. The sequencing pipeline was judged likely to have produced a cluster of highly shared sequence variants as a technical artifact. At a false discovery rate of 0.05, a later analysis linked some 18,000 TCR beta sequences to specific HLA alleles. Because the 87-base-pair reads could not distinguish some IMGT-functional V segments, including TRBV6-2 and TRBV6-3, those segments were excluded. A few of the identified cytomegalovirus-associated TCR beta chains were confirmed in vitro to be specific for cytomegalovirus antigens. Because counts were too low, about 18 rarely observed V segments, including chromosome 9 orphons, were excluded from the earlier analysis of roughly 580 of the donors. This cohort had only TCR beta chains sequenced, and the lack of alpha or paired-chain data limited which features could be detected.

Library construction relied on the immunoSEQ multiplex PCR assay. For the multiplex PCR, a mixture combining 60 forward primers for TCR Vbeta segments and 13 reverse primers for TCR Jbeta segments was used. The CDR3 region of rearranged TCR beta genes was amplified from genomic DNA by a multiplex PCR assay. The amplified TCR beta libraries were sequenced on the Illumina HiSeq System as 87-base-pair reads. The authors' pipeline ran thus. A later analysis tallied 70 million to 100 million unique TCR beta chains across the approximately 670 repertoires, and roughly 11 million of those chains were shared by two or more donors. A nearest-neighbor algorithm error-corrected the raw reads and collapsed the reads into unique sequences, merging closely related sequences to remove PCR and sequencing errors. CDR3 sequences were aligned to IMGT reference sequences to assign V, D and J gene segments. Each retained sequence needed at least a six-nucleotide match to both a V gene segment and a J gene segment. A rearrangement counted as productive if the CDR3 had no stop codons and remained in frame with V and J, and every other rearrangement counted as non-productive. CDR3 was defined according to IMGT convention as the region running from the second conserved V-encoded cysteine to the conserved J-encoded phenylalanine. Sequences without an unambiguous match to a single V gene segment were excluded from the earlier analysis of about 630 of the donors. In an earlier analysis of 450 to 750 of the donors, a V segment was called functional when productive rearrangements were above 56.7%, and segregating when the standard deviation between donors exceeded 5%. A statistical classification framework was built to diagnose cytomegalovirus status from the catalog of TCR beta chain sequences. In a later analysis, TCR nucleotide sequences were compared against IMGT/GENE-DB human TR gene sequences so that V and J genes could be assigned. The TCRdist pipeline was used in a later analysis to assign CDR3 sequences and most-parsimonious VDJ recombination scenarios. In a later analysis, every TCR beta chain was defined by the combination of its CDR3 amino acid sequence and its V-gene family, and reads without a unique V-gene family were dropped. In a later analysis, around 650 highly shared, low-generation-probability nucleotide sequences were removed to address suspected cross-contamination and a sequencing artifact. In a later analysis, a clonal expansion index for each public chain was calculated from normalized within-repertoire ranks of inferred template counts. In a later analysis, generation probabilities were computed using a VDJ recombination model fitted to out-of-frame rearrangements, and the results were checked against IGoR. In a later analysis, hypergeometric tests were used to score TCR-TCR, TCR-HLA and TCR-CMV co-occurrence, with a repertoire-size bias correction applied to TCR pairs. In a later analysis, false discovery rates were estimated by permuting HLA or CMV assignments 20 times. In a later analysis, co-occurring TCRs were grouped with DBSCAN, and TCRdist sequence similarity was added when clustering was performed within HLA-allele-positive subsets. Repertoires with fewer than 30,000 or more than 120,000 public chains, plus five repertoires with anomalous nucleotide sharing, were excluded from co-occurrence clustering. TCRdb's version of the immuneACCESS table is confined to in-frame rearrangements and falls short of the full clone set. An unresolved V gene accounts for under half of the shortfall where checked; the remainder is of unknown origin. For V, J and clone size, that table is used; D and trimming come from the DNA. The sample table shows roughly 140,000 clones, and over 75% are seen once. The ten largest make up approximately 2.1% of the sample.

As encoded in the germline V gene, CDR1 is MGHRA while CDR2 is YSYEKL. The CDR3 covers 16 residues, taking in both the cysteine and the phenylalanine. CDR3 DNA is the only sequence kept; it has 48 bases, read in frame from the first base. V lost 4 bases and J lost 1 base, and the count of bases not matched to a germline gene is 5. The cohort comprised under 700 healthy bone marrow donors. At the time of sampling, all cohort members were nominally healthy, though unrecorded immune exposures were likely present. The donor tested CMV seronegative, placing the donor among the 350 or so seronegative members of the cohort. Each donor provided a peripheral blood sample, and peripheral blood mononuclear cells were used for TCR beta sequencing. The Qiagen DNeasy Blood Extraction Kit was used to extract genomic DNA from the blood cell samples.

Rearrangement joined TRBV4-1 to TRBJ1-4, with 8 bases matching TRBD1. The clonotype was recovered from a man aged 25-45 years in good health and CMV-seronegative. The source material was PBMCs. The base sequence is TGCGCCAGCAGCCCCGGACAGGGTTTAACTAATGAAAAACTGTTTTTT. It specifies CASSPGQGLTNEKLFF.